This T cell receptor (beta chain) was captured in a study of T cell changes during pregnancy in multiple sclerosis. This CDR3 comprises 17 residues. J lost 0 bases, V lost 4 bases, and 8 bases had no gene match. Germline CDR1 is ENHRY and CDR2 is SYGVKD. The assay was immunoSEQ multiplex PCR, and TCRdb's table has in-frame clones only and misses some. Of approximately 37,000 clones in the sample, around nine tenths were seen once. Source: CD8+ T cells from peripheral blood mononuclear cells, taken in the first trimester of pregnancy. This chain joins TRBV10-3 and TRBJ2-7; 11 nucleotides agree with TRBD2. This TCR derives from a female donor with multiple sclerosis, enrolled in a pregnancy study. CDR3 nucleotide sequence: TGTGCCATCAGTGTTCTAGCGGGGGGCCGGAGCTCCTACGAGCAGTACTTC. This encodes CAISVLAGGRSSYEQYF.